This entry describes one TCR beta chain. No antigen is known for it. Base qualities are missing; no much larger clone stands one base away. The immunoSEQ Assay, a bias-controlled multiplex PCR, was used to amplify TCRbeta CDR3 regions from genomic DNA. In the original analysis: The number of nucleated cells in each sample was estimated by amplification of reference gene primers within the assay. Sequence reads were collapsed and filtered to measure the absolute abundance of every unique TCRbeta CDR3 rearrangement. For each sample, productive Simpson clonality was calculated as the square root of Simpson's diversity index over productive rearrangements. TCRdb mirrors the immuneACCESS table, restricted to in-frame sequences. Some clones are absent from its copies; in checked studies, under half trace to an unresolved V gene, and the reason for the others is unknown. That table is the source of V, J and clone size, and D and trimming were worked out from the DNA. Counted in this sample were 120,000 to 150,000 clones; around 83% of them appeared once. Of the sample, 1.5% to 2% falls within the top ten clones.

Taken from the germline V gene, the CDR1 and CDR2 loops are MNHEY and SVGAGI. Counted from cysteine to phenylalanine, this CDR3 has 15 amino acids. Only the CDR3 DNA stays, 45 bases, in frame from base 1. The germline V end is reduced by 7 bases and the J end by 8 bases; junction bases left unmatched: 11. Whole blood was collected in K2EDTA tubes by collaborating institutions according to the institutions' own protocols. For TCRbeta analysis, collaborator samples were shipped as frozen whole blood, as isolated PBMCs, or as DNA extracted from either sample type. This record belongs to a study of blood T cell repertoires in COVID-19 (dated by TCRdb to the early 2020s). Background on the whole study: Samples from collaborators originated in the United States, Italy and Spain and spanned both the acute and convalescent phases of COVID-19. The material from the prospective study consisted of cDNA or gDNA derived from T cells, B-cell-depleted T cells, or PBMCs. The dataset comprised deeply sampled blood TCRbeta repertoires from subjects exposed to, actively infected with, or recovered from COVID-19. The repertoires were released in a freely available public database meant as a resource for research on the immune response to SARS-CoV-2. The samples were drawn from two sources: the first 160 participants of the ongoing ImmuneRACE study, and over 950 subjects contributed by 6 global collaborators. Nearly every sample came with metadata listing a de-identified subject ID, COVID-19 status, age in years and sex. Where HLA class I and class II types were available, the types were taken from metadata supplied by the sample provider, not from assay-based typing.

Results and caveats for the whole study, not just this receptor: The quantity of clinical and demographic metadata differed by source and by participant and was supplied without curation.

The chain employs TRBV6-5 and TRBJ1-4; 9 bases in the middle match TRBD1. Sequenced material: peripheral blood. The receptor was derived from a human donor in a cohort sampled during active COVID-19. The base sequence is TGTGCCAGCACCCAGACCCGGGACAGGGTCGAAAAACTGTTTTTT. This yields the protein CASTQTRDRVEKLFF.